This is a list of T cell receptor beta chains from one sample in a study of cytomegalovirus exposure and HLA in healthy donors. Only in-frame clones appear in the TCRdb table, and some are missing; sequencing was by immunoSEQ multiplex PCR. Of some 120,000 clones in the sample, about 70% were seen once. Sequenced sample: PBMCs. These TCRs come from a human donor in good health. The CDR3 runs from the conserved cysteine through the conserved F or W. The D gene is left open where the match is weak. Size values are once, few and many counts, or a class for expanded clones, and some rows have none.

>-|-|TRBV18|TRBJ1-3
CASSPQGVFVAPGNTIYF
TGTGCCAGCTCACCACAGGGGGTTTTTGTAGCTCCAGGAAACACCATATATTTT
>-|-|TRBV5-1|TRBJ2-3
CASSLGAITDTQYF
TGCGCCAGCAGCTTGGGGGCGATCACAGATACGCAGTATTTT
>TRBD1|-|TRBV28|TRBJ1-6
CASSLGQGNSPLHF
TGTGCCAGCAGCCTCGGACAGGGAAATTCACCCCTCCACTTT
>TRBD2|-|TRBV28|TRBJ2-7
CASSLLTSGSRSYEQYF
TGTGCCAGCAGTTTATTGACTAGCGGGAGTAGATCCTACGAGCAGTACTTC
>-|-|TRBV29-1|TRBJ1-2
CSVWGQDGYTF
TGCAGCGTTTGGGGGCAGGATGGCTACACCTTC
>TRBD1|once|TRBV19|TRBJ1-3
CATGDSGWDTIYF
TGTGCCACGGGGGACAGCGGATGGGACACCATATATTTT
>-|-|TRBV29-1|TRBJ1-2
CSVDQPTGRANYGYTF
TGCAGCGTTGACCAGCCGACAGGAAGGGCCAACTATGGCTACACCTTC
>TRBD2|-|TRBV7-6|TRBJ2-3
CASSPRSGGGTDTQYF
TGTGCCAGCAGCCCTAGGTCGGGGGGAGGCACAGATACGCAGTATTTT
>TRBD1|-|TRBV27|TRBJ1-5
CASRAGTVSNQPQHF
TGTGCCAGCAGGGCCGGGACAGTTAGCAATCAGCCCCAGCATTTT
>-|-|TRBV10-3|TRBJ2-1
CAISEYARNEQFF
TGTGCCATCAGTGAGTACGCGAGAAATGAGCAGTTCTTC
>TRBD2|-|TRBV28|TRBJ2-7
CASSLSGTSGSPYEQYF
TGTGCCAGCAGTTTGTCCGGGACTAGCGGGAGCCCATACGAGCAGTACTTC
>-|-|TRBV15|TRBJ2-3
CATSRDRFHNRRGTDTQYF
TGTGCCACCAGCAGAGATCGGTTTCATAACCGCCGAGGCACAGATACGCAGTATTTT
>TRBD1|-|TRBV5-6|TRBJ1-5
CASSLGGQGRQPQHF
TGTGCCAGCAGCTTGGGGGGACAGGGACGTCAGCCCCAGCATTTT
>TRBD1|-|TRBV28|TRBJ2-1
CASSLPGQGPNEQFF
TGTGCCAGCAGTCTTCCGGGACAGGGCCCGAATGAGCAGTTCTTC
>-|-|TRBV27|TRBJ2-1
CASRPTWTSRNEQFF
TGTGCCAGCAGGCCAACTTGGACATCACGCAATGAGCAGTTCTTC
>-|-|TRBV2|TRBJ2-7
CASSLLAMNPYEQYF
TGTGCCAGCAGTCTCCTAGCGATGAACCCCTACGAGCAGTACTTC
>-|-|TRBV6-6|TRBJ1-2
CASSSNYGYTF
TGTGCCAGCAGTTCAAACTATGGCTACACCTTC
>-|-|TRBV5-4|TRBJ2-5
CASSFAYREETQYF
TGTGCCAGCAGCTTTGCGTACAGAGAAGAGACCCAGTACTTC